The T cell receptor (beta chain) under discussion was sequenced for a study of response to subunit inactivated influenza vaccine (dated by TCRdb to about 2018). For context, the study as a whole: The study used deep quantitative T cell receptor repertoire profiling to track responses to a trivalent subunit inactivated influenza vaccine.

This clonotype has more than one count but fewer than ten. Its antigen target is currently unknown. Base quality data are lacking; no much larger clone is found one base away. The protocol used for the library was RT-PCR. The data were produced on an Illumina HiSeq 2500. The public reads were quality trimmed at Q25 with fastp and then assembled into clones with MiXCR by TCRdb, keeping productive beta chains. Every distinct CDR3 protein forms one entry, paired with its most common genes and DNA. In this sample the table shows under 750,000 distinct CDR3 sequences, about 12% of which occur a single time. 10% of the sample belongs to the ten largest clones. The CDR1 and CDR2 encoded by the germline V gene (reference sequence) are DFQATT and SNEGSKA. There are 13 amino acids in the CDR3, from cysteine to phenylalanine inclusive. Solely the CDR3 DNA is kept, with 39 bases framed from the first base. The junction shows trimming of 2 bases on V and 8 bases on J, plus 12 bases between the germline ends.

Summary of the overall study and its limitations: The authors suggested that each seasonal influenza vaccination may recruit only a limited number of new T cells.

Material: PBMCs from blood, obtained on the day of vaccination. The chain is encoded by TRBV20-1 joined to TRBJ2-2; too little of a D gene remains to name it. The sequence came from a man aged 50 to 59 who received an inactivated influenza vaccine. Donor details come from another sample of the same person, matched by shared clones. The bases read TGCAGTGCTAGATCGCCCAAAGCTGGGGAGCTGTTTTTT. Its protein reads: CSARSPKAGELFF.